This TCR beta chain appears in the sequencing data of a study of blood T cell repertoires in COVID-19. Some clones are missing from TCRdb's copy, which holds only in-frame ones; the method was immunoSEQ multiplex PCR. In the table there are fewer than 300,000 clones, about three quarters of which are singletons. Between the trimmed V and J ends, which lost 5 bases and 2 bases, there was a span of 11 bases. Germline V lookup: CDR1 SGHVS, CDR2 FNYEAQ. The CDR3 contains 14 residues. The sequenced sample was peripheral blood. The J gene is TRBJ2-3, the V gene TRBV7-6; D is undetermined. This clonotype was sampled from a woman older than 75 with acute or convalescent COVID-19. The CDR3 sequence: CASSAPLNTDTQYF. The CDR3 nucleotides are TGTGCCAGCAGCGCGCCCCTGAACACAGATACGCAGTATTTT.